A selection of T cell receptor beta chains follows, all from one sample in a study of T-cell reconstitution after alpha-beta-depleted transplantation in children. TCRdb reanalysed the PCR reads using MiXCR and keeps one entry per CDR3 protein. Counted here are 580,000 or so distinct CDR3 sequences, 23% occurring once; the ten biggest clones make up 12% to 15%. Sequenced material: PBMCs, mostly from graft donor cells, taken 360 days after TCRalphabeta/CD19-depleted stem cell transplant. The receptors come from a boy under two years old who had a stem cell transplant for acute myeloid leukemia, so the T cells may come from the graft donor. Each CDR3 is given with its conserved first and last residue. The D gene is left open where the match is weak. Only some rows state a clone size, as once, few, many or a class for expanded clones.

D gene	J gene	clone size	V gene	CDR3 protein	CDR3 DNA
.	TRBJ2-7	.	TRBV7-2	CASTPRTRSYEQYF	TGTGCCAGCACCCCTCGGACTCGCTCCTACGAGCAGTACTTC
.	TRBJ1-1	.	TRBV18	CASSRTDNTEAFF	TGTGCCAGCTCCAGGACAGACAACACTGAAGCTTTCTTT
.	TRBJ1-1	.	TRBV18	CASSPVGQAPEAFF	TGTGCCAGCTCACCAGTCGGGCAGGCGCCTGAAGCTTTCTTT
.	TRBJ1-2	.	TRBV6-1	CASSQARGVYGYTF	TGTGCCAGCAGTCAAGCCAGGGGAGTCTATGGCTACACCTTC
.	TRBJ2-2	many	TRBV6-4	CASSSDSTNTGELFF	TGTGCCAGCAGCTCTGACAGCACGAACACCGGGGAGCTGTTTTTT
TRBD1	TRBJ2-2	once	TRBV5-6	CASSGNTGGTGELFF	TGTGCCAGCAGCGGAAATACAGGGGGCACCGGGGAGCTGTTTTTT
.	TRBJ1-1	.	TRBV5-1	CASSFSRVAVGYTEAFF	TGCGCCAGCAGCTTTTCCAGGGTCGCGGTTGGGTACACTGAAGCTTTCTTT
.	TRBJ1-1	many	TRBV7-6	CASSKLGQNTEAFF	TGTGCCAGCAGCAAGTTGGGACAGAACACTGAAGCTTTCTTT
.	TRBJ2-3	many	TRBV28	CASSLSPGARGTQYF	TGTGCCAGCAGTTTATCCCCGGGGGCAAGGGGTACGCAGTATTTT
.	TRBJ2-3	few	TRBV20-1	CSGGETTDTQYF	TGCAGTGGTGGTGAAACCACAGATACGCAGTATTTT
.	TRBJ2-5	.	TRBV9	CASSVSKGREYETQYF	TGTGCCAGCAGCGTTTCGAAGGGCAGGGAGTACGAGACCCAGTACTTC
TRBD1	TRBJ2-7	many	TRBV20-1	CSAENGNRGFDEQYF	TGCAGTGCCGAAAACGGGAACAGGGGGTTCGACGAGCAGTACTTC
.	TRBJ2-3	many	TRBV18	CASSRVETDTQYF	TGTGCCAGCTCAAGGGTCGAGACAGATACGCAGTATTTT
.	TRBJ1-1	few	TRBV6-5	CASSYSNRRHTEAFF	TGTGCCAGCAGTTACTCCAACAGGCGGCACACTGAAGCTTTCTTT
.	TRBJ2-3	.	TRBV5-4	CASSSYPGASRTDTQYF	TGTGCCAGCAGCTCGTACCCAGGTGCCAGCAGGACAGATACGCAGTATTTT
.	TRBJ2-1	many	TRBV6-5	CASSYSDSSYNEQFF	TGTGCCAGCAGTTACTCGGACAGCTCCTACAATGAGCAGTTCTTC
.	TRBJ2-7	few	TRBV9	CASSVGGALNEQYF	TGTGCCAGCAGCGTAGGGGGGGCCCTGAACGAGCAGTACTTC
.	TRBJ2-3	.	TRBV20-1	CSASREQATDTQYF	TGCAGTGCTAGCAGGGAGCAGGCCACAGATACGCAGTATTTT
.	TRBJ2-5	many	TRBV20-1	CSARGGGEETQYF	TGCAGTGCTAGAGGCGGGGGCGAAGAGACCCAGTACTTC